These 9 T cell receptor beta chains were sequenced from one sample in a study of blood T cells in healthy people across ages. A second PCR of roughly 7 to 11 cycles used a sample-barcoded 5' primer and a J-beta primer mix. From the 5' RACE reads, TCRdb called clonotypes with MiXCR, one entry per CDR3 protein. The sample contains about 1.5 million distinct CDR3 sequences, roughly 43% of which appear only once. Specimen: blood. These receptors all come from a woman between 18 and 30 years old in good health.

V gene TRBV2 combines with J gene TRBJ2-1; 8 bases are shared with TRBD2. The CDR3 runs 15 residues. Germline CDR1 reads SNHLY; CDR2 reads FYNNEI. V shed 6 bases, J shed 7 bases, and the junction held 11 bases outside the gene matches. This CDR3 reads CASRLGGASRNEQFF. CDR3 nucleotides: TGTGCCAGCAGGCTCGGGGGGGCCTCGAGGAATGAGCAGTTCTTC.

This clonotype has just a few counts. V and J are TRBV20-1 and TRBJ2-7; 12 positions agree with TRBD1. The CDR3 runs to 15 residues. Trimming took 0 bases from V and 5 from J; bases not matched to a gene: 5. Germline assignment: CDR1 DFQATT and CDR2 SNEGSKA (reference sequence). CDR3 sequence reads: CSARDGDRGLNEQYF. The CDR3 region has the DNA TGCAGTGCTAGAGATGGGGACAGGGGGCTTAACGAGCAGTACTTC.

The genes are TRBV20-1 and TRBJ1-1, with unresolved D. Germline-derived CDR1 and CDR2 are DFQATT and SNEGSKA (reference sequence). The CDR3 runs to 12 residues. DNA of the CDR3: TGCAGCGGGAGGGATATGACGACTGAAGCTTTCTTT. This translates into CSGRDMTTEAFF.

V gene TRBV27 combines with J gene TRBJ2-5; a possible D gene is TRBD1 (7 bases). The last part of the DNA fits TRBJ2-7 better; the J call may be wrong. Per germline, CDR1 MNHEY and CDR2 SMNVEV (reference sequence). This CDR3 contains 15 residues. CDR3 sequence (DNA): TGTGCCAGCAGTTTTACAGGGGACTCTTACTACGAGCAGTACTTC. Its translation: CASSFTGDSYYEQYF.

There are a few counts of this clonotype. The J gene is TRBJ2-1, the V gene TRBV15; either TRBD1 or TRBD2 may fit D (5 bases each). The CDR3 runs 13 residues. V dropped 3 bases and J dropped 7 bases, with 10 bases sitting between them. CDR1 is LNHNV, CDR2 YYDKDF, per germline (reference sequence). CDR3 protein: CATSRGVTNEQFF. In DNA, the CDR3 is TGTGCCACCAGCAGGGGGGTAACGAATGAGCAGTTCTTC.

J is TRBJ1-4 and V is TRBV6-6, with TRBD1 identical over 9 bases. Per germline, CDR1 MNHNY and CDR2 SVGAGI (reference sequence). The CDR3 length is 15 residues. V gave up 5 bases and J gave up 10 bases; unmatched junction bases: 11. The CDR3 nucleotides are TGTGCCAGCAGTGTCGCCAGGGACAGGGACCGAAAACTGTTTTTT. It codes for CASSVARDRDRKLFF.

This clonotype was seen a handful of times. In nucleotides, the CDR3 is TGTGCCAGCAGCTTAACCCTAGCGGGCAACTCCTACGAGCAGTACTTC. Protein sequence: CASSLTLAGNSYEQYF. V usage is TRBV5-5 and J usage is TRBJ2-7; 8 bases line up with TRBD2. The CDR3 runs to 16 residues. Trimming removed 2 bases from V and 0 bases from J; junction bases left unmatched: 7. Germline V gives CDR1 SGHKS, CDR2 YYEKEE (reference sequence).

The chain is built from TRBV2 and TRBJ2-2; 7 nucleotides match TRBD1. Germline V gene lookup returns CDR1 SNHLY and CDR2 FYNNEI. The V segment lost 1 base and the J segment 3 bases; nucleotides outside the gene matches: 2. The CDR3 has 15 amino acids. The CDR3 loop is CASSEGTGYTGELFF. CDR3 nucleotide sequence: TGTGCCAGCAGTGAAGGGACAGGCTACACCGGGGAGCTGTTTTTT.

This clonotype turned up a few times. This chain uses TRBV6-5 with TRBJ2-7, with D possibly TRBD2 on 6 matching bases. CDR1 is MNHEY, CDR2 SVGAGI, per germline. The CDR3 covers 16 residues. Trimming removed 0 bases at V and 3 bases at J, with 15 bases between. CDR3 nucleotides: TGTGCCAGCAGTTACTCAAGATTTGCGGGGCGCTACGAGCAGTACTTC. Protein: CASSYSRFAGRYEQYF.